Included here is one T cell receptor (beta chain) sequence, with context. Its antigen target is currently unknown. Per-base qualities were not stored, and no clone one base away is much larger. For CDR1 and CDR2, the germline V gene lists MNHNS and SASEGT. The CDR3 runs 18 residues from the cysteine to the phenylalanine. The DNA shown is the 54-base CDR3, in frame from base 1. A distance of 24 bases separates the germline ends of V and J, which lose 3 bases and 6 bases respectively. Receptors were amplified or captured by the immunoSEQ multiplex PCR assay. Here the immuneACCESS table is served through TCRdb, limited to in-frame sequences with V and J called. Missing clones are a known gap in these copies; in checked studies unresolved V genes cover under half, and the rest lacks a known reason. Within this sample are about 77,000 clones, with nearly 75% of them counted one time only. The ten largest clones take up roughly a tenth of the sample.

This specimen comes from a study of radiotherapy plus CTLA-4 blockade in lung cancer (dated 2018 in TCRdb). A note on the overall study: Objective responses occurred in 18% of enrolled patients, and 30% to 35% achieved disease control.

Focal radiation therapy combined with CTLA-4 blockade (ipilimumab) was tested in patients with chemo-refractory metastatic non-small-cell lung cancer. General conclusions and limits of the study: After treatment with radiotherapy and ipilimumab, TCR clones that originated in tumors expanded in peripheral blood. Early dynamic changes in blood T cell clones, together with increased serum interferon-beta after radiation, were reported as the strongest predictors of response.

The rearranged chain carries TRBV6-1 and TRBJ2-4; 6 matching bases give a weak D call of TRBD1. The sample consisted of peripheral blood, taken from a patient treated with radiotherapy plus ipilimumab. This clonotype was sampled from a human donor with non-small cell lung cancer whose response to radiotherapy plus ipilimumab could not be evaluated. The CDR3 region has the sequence CASSDRRGALDRRNIQYF. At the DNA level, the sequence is TGTGCCAGCAGTGACCGAAGAGGGGCCCTCGACAGGAGAAACATTCAGTACTTC.